The T cell receptor (beta chain) described here comes from a study of T-cell reconstitution after alpha-beta-depleted transplantation in children. Overall study findings and caveats: Reported findings indicate that, about two months after transplant, alpha-beta T cells came from several hundred expanded clones, which were derived from non-depleted graft cells.

A TCRbeta library incorporating unique molecular identifiers was prepared. Using its own MiXCR run on the PCR reads, TCRdb lists one record per CDR3 protein. The data hold thousands of distinct CDR3 sequences, with 28% observed a single time. V lost 4 bases, J lost 13 bases, and 17 bases stayed unmatched. The germline V gene has CDR1 MNHEY and CDR2 SVGAGI. The CDR3 is 15 amino acids. This clonotype was seen at least ten times. What it recognizes is unknown. The sample here was PBMCs, mostly from graft donor cells, taken 60 days after TCRalphabeta/CD19-depleted stem cell transplant. This clonotype was sampled from a male patient between 2 and 15 years old who had a stem cell transplant for acute myeloid leukemia, so the T cells may come from the graft donor. This sequence joins TRBV6-5 and TRBJ2-3; 7 nucleotides agree with TRBD1. CDR3: CASSSGQWLGRGEYF. The CDR3 coding sequence is TGTGCCAGCAGTTCGGGACAGTGGTTGGGTCGAGGAGAGTATTTT.